This T cell receptor beta chain was found in a study of identical twins. Study results and caveats: Abundant beta clonotypes from cord blood bore fewer insertions; memory repertoires lacked this pattern. The analysis was cross-sectional rather than longitudinal within donors. Part of the zero-insertion signal could reflect confounding by invariant MAIT and iNKT cells.

All donors comprised healthy Caucasians. TCRdb recomputed calls from the 5' RACE reads with MiXCR, one row per CDR3 protein. The sample holds some 1,700,000 distinct CDR3 sequences; about 31% are singletons and the top ten take approximately 0.29%. This clonotype turned up a few times. Its antigen is as yet unknown. J was trimmed by 7 bases and V by 0 bases; bases with no gene match: 3. The V gene's germline CDR1 is SGHRS and CDR2 YFSETQ. The CDR3 contains 14 residues. The specimen sequenced was cord blood. The source of this sequence is a newborn girl in good health. The V call is TRBV5-1, the J call TRBJ2-1; 8 nucleotides match TRBD1. The DNA of the CDR3 is TGCGCCAGCAGCTTGGTACAGGGGGTAAATGAGCAGTTCTTC. This encodes CASSLVQGVNEQFF.